Listed below are T cell receptor beta chains from one sample, sequenced in a study of T cell responses to AZD1222 COVID-19 vaccine. The method was immunoSEQ multiplex PCR; TCRdb's version includes in-frame clones alone and lacks a portion of them. The table has around 76,000 clones, about 85% seen once. This sample comprised peripheral blood, obtained on day 0 of AZD1222 vaccination. These receptors originate from an adult in good health. Each CDR3 is given with its conserved first and last residue. Each record gives: D gene, J gene, clone size, V gene, CDR3 DNA, CDR3 protein. D genes are given only for firm matches. Only part of the rows carry a size: once, few, many, or a class if the clone is expanded.

-	TRBJ2-3	-	TRBV7-2	TGTGCCAGCAGCTCGGGTTACACGCAGTATTTT	CASSSGYTQYF
-	TRBJ2-6	-	TRBV15	TGTGCCACCAGCAGAGATGGGGGGCCTGGGGCCAACGTCCTGACTTTC	CATSRDGGPGANVLTF
-	TRBJ1-6	-	TRBV24-1	TGTGCCACCAGTGCCGAAATGAATTCACCCCTCCACTTT	CATSAEMNSPLHF
-	TRBJ1-3	-	TRBV12-3/TRBV12-4	TGTGCCAGCAGTCCCAGGTTCCGGTCCGGTCCAGAATTT	CASSPRFRSGPEF
-	TRBJ1-5	-	TRBV19	TGTGCCAGTAGTATCGATGTGGGACATCAGCCCCAGCATTTT	CASSIDVGHQPQHF
TRBD1	TRBJ1-1	-	TRBV5-6	TGTGCCAGCAGACCCGGGACAGGGGGCATGAACACTGAAGCTTTCTTT	CASRPGTGGMNTEAFF
-	TRBJ2-3	once	TRBV7-2	TGTGCCAGCAGCTTAAGTGTCGGTAGCACAGATACGCAGTATTTT	CASSLSVGSTDTQYF
-	TRBJ1-3	-	TRBV7-2	TGTGCCAGCAGCTTCGGCGGGGGACTCTCTGGAAACACCATATATTTT	CASSFGGGLSGNTIYF
-	TRBJ2-7	-	TRBV6-5	TGTGCCAGCTTGGGGGACGGATCCTACGAGCAGTACTTC	CASLGDGSYEQYF
-	TRBJ2-7	-	TRBV7-9	TGTGCCAGCAGCTTAGAGAGACAGATTCCCTACGAGCAGTACTTC	CASSLERQIPYEQYF
TRBD1	TRBJ2-2	-	TRBV7-9	TGTGCCAGCAGCTCACCGGGACAGGGGGTCGGGGAGCTGTTTTTT	CASSSPGQGVGELFF
-	TRBJ1-1	-	TRBV6-5	TGTGCCAGCAGGAGGACCGATATGAACACTGAAGCTTTCTTT	CASRRTDMNTEAFF
-	TRBJ2-5	-	TRBV11-2	TGTGCCAGCAGCTTAGGGGGGTCCTGGCAAGAGACCCAGTACTTC	CASSLGGSWQETQYF
TRBD1	TRBJ1-2	-	TRBV7-3	TGTGCCAGCAGCCCGGGACAGAACTATGGCTACACCTTC	CASSPGQNYGYTF
-	TRBJ2-7	-	TRBV11-3	TGTGCCAGCAGGCGCTACTACGAGCAGTACTTC	CASRRYYEQYF
-	TRBJ1-1	-	TRBV6-5	TGTGCCAGCAGTTACATGGGGTACACTGAAGCTTTCTTT	CASSYMGYTEAFF
-	TRBJ1-5	-	TRBV7-8	TGTGCCAGCAGCTTAGGAGCGACGGGTGGGAGCAATCAGCCCCAGCATTTT	CASSLGATGGSNQPQHF
TRBD2	TRBJ2-7	-	TRBV6-5	TGTGCCAGCAGTTACTCGGCTAGCGGTCCCTACGAGCAGTACTTC	CASSYSASGPYEQYF
-	TRBJ1-6	-	TRBV7-2	TGTGCCAGCAGCCCAACCGGACAGTCCAATTCACCCCTCCACTTT	CASSPTGQSNSPLHF
-	TRBJ2-1	few	TRBV11-2	TGTGCCAGCAGCTTGTGGGAGAGCTCCTACAATGAGCAGTTCTTC	CASSLWESSYNEQFF
-	TRBJ2-1	-	TRBV6-2/TRBV6-3	TGTGCCAGCAGTTACGGTTTGGATGAGCAGTTCTTC	CASSYGLDEQFF
-	TRBJ1-6	-	TRBV6-5	TGTGCCAGCAGTTACGGCAAAGGATGGCGTAATTCACCCCTCCACTTT	CASSYGKGWRNSPLHF
-	TRBJ1-2	once	TRBV28	-	CASSTSRYGYTF
-	TRBJ2-3	-	TRBV24-1	TGTGCCACCACATCGACAGATACGCAGTATTTT	CATTSTDTQYF
-	TRBJ1-2	-	TRBV4-3	TGCGCCAGCAGCCAAGATGGAGAGTCTTTCTATGGCTACACCTTC	CASSQDGESFYGYTF
-	TRBJ2-6	-	TRBV5-4	TGTGCCAGCAGCCTTCTTAGATACTCTGGGGCCAACGTCCTGACTTTC	CASSLLRYSGANVLTF
-	TRBJ1-4	-	TRBV2	TGTGCCAGCGGAAGAGAAAGGGGCGGGAATGAAAAACTGTTTTTT	CASGRERGGNEKLFF
TRBD2	TRBJ2-1	-	TRBV11-3	TGTGCCAGCAGCTTAGCGTCGGGGACTATTGACAATGAGCAGTTCTTC	CASSLASGTIDNEQFF
TRBD2	TRBJ2-3	-	TRBV3-1/TRBV3-2	TGTGCCAGCAGTGATGGACTAGCCAGCACAGATACGCAGTATTTT	CASSDGLASTDTQYF
-	TRBJ2-1	once	TRBV18	TGTGCCAGCTCATCCACAACAGGGTCCTCCTACAATGAGCAGTTCTTC	CASSSTTGSSYNEQFF
-	TRBJ2-7	-	TRBV14	TGTGCCAGCAGCCACGTGGCCGGGCCTGGCTTGCAGTACTTC	CASSHVAGPGLQYF
TRBD1	TRBJ2-7	-	TRBV11-2	TGTGCCAGCAGCCGGGGACAGGGGACGGGCGAGCAGTACTTC	CASSRGQGTGEQYF
TRBD2	TRBJ2-5	-	TRBV19	TGTGCCAGTAGCGCGCCGGGACTAGCGAGAGAGACCCAGTACTTC	CASSAPGLARETQYF
-	TRBJ2-7	-	TRBV7-9	TGTGCCAGCAGCTTAGAAGTTACGCGACAGATTTTTTACTTC	CASSLEVTRQIFYF
-	TRBJ1-4	-	TRBV7-7	TGTGCTAGCAGTTCTACTCCAGGGAATGAAAAACTGTTTTTT	CASSSTPGNEKLFF
TRBD1	TRBJ2-5	-	TRBV29-1	TGCAGCGCAACTAGGGACAGGGGGCGCGGAGAGACCCAGTACTTC	CSATRDRGRGETQYF
TRBD1	TRBJ2-5	-	TRBV6-2/TRBV6-3	TGTGCCAGCAGTTACACCTGGGGGACAGGGGCAGAGACCCAGTACTTC	CASSYTWGTGAETQYF
TRBD1	TRBJ2-3	-	TRBV7-2	TGTGCCAGCAGCCCCCGGACAGGGGGGAGCACAGATACGCAGTATTTT	CASSPRTGGSTDTQYF
-	TRBJ2-1	-	TRBV5-1	TGCGCCAGCAGCTTGCGTGCTGACTCCTACAATGAGCAGTTCTTC	CASSLRADSYNEQFF
-	TRBJ2-3	-	TRBV24-1	TGTGCCACCAGTGAACCTTCTTTCGGGGCGAGCACAGATACGCAGTATTTT	CATSEPSFGASTDTQYF
-	TRBJ1-5	-	TRBV29-1	TGCAGCGCGAAGAGGGCCCTCAATCAGCCCCAGCATTTT	CSAKRALNQPQHF
-	TRBJ1-4	-	TRBV7-9	TGTGCCAGCAGCTTAGCGGTGGGCACGGATAATGAAAAACTGTTTTTT	CASSLAVGTDNEKLFF
-	TRBJ1-3	-	TRBV19	TGTGCCAGTAGTATAGGGGACACCAGAAACACCATATATTTT	CASSIGDTRNTIYF
-	TRBJ2-2	-	TRBV7-7	TGTGCTAGCAGCCAAAGAGGGGGGCGCACCGGGGAGCTGTTTTTT	CASSQRGGRTGELFF
TRBD1	TRBJ1-5	once	TRBV5-1	TGCGCCAGCAGCCCTCTCGGGACAGGGGGACAGCCCCAGCATTTT	CASSPLGTGGQPQHF
-	TRBJ1-1	once	TRBV29-1	TGCAGCGCTTGTGACAAGAACACTGAAGCTTTCTTT	CSACDKNTEAFF
TRBD2	TRBJ2-1	-	TRBV25-1	TGTGCCAGCAGTGAAAACCCGGGACTAGCGAACTACAATGAGCAGTTCTTC	CASSENPGLANYNEQFF
-	TRBJ1-5	-	TRBV6-5	TGTGCCAGCAGTTACTCGGCAGGGCTAACGACAGCCCAGCATTTT	CASSYSAGLTTAQHF
-	TRBJ1-4	-	TRBV6-5	TGTGCCAGCAGTTACAGCTACAGACCGGGCAATGAAAAACTGTTTTTT	CASSYSYRPGNEKLFF
-	TRBJ2-5	-	TRBV7-2	TGTGCCAGCAGCTCAGGGCCGGGGCTGGACTCTCCGTACTTC	CASSSGPGLDSPYF
-	TRBJ1-2	-	TRBV12-3/TRBV12-4	TGTGCCAGCAGGATGACAGCTAACTATGGCTACACCTTC	CASRMTANYGYTF
TRBD1	TRBJ2-3	-	TRBV7-2	TGTGCCAGCAGCTTATCAGGGGGATTCGGGACAGATACGCAGTATTTT	CASSLSGGFGTDTQYF
TRBD2	TRBJ2-7	-	TRBV7-3	TGTGCCAGCAGCGAAGGGACTAGCGGGGATGACGAGCAGTACTTC	CASSEGTSGDDEQYF
-	TRBJ1-1	-	TRBV14	TGTGCCAGCAGCCAAAACCAGGCACGGGACACTGAAGCTTTCTTT	CASSQNQARDTEAFF
TRBD1	TRBJ2-1	-	TRBV2	TGTGCCAGCAGTAACGACAGGGGGTGCTTCTTC	CASSNDRGCFF
-	TRBJ1-1	-	TRBV28	TGTGCCAGCAGAACCCTGACACCTCCCCCCCCCAACACTGAAGCTTTCTTT	CASRTLTPPPPNTEAFF
-	TRBJ2-5	-	TRBV9	TGTGCCAGCAGCCCCCCAGGGATCCAAGAGACCCAGTACTTC	CASSPPGIQETQYF
-	TRBJ1-2	-	TRBV7-2	TGTGCCAGCAGCTTGGGCAGACCAACGGAGGGCTACACCTTC	CASSLGRPTEGYTF
-	TRBJ1-5	few	TRBV30	TGTGCCTGGACTAATACAGGAGACAGCAATCAGCCCCAGCATTTT	CAWTNTGDSNQPQHF